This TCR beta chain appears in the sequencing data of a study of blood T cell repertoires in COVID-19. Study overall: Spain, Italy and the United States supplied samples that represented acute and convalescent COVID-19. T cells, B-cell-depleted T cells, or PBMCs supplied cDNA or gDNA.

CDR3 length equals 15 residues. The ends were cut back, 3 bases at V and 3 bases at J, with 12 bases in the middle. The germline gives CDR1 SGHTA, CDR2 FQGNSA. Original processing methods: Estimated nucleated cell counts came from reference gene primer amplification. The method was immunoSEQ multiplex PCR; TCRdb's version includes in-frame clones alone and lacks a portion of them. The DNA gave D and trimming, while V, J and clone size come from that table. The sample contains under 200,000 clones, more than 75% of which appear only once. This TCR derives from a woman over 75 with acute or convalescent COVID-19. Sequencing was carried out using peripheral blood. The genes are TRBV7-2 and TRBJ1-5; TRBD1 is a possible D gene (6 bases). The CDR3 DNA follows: TGTGCCAGCAGCTTGACCGGACAGAACAATCAGCCCCAGCATTTT. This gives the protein CASSLTGQNNQPQHF.